This passage covers 6 T cell receptor beta chains from one sample sequenced in a study of blood T cell repertoires in COVID-19. This table comes from immunoSEQ multiplex PCR, and its TCRdb copy is limited to in-frame clones, with some not included. Of a few hundred thousand clones in the sample, approximately 84% were seen once. The sample was peripheral blood. Every receptor here comes from a man aged 50-59 years with acute or convalescent COVID-19.

The chain carries TRBV19 and TRBJ2-2; D might be TRBD1 (6 bases). The length of the CDR3 is 16 residues. Per germline, CDR1 LNHDA and CDR2 SQIVND (reference sequence). V was clipped by 5 bases and J by 4 bases, with 17 bases between them. For the CDR3, the DNA is TGTGCCAGTAGTTCCTGGACAGCCGGAATCACCGGGGAGCTGTTTTTT. Translation: CASSSWTAGITGELFF.

The genes are TRBV6-1 and TRBJ1-2; D call uncertain. Germline assignment: CDR1 MNHNS and CDR2 SASEGT. The CDR3 has 13 amino acids. Trimming removed 0 bases from V and 7 bases from J, with 9 bases in between. The CDR3 DNA is TGTGCCAGCAGTGAAGCGCTGGGGAGTGGCTACACCTTC. It codes for CASSEALGSGYTF.

This chain uses TRBV19 with TRBJ1-1; D is unresolved. Germline CDR1 reads LNHDA; CDR2 reads SQIVND (reference sequence). The CDR3 length is 14 residues. Between the trimmed V and J ends, which lost 1 base and 0 bases, there was a span of 6 bases. Here the CDR3 reads CASSIVNMNTEAFF. CDR3 bases: TGTGCCAGTAGTATAGTAAATATGAACACTGAAGCTTTCTTT.

This sequence joins TRBV18 and TRBJ1-1; D is undetermined. V lost 3 bases, J lost 1 base, and 12 bases lay in between. The CDR3 covers 15 residues. CDR1 and CDR2 from the germline V gene are KGHSH and LQKENI. CDR3 protein: CASSPSGLGNTEAFF. The CDR3 nucleotides read TGTGCCAGCTCACCCTCGGGGTTAGGGAACACTGAAGCTTTCTTT.

The chain recombines TRBV6-5 with TRBJ2-7; the match to TRBD1 covers 8 bases. CDR3 length: 15 residues. Germline V CDR1 and CDR2: MNHEY, SVGAGI. V shed 6 bases and J 0 bases; nucleotides not matched to a gene: 7. The CDR3, as DNA: TGTGCCAGCAGGAACCGCGGGACAGGCTCCTACGAGCAGTACTTC. Its translation: CASRNRGTGSYEQYF.

The rearrangement uses TRBV6-6 and TRBJ2-7; the D gene is possibly TRBD2 (6 bases). Germline CDR1 and CDR2: MNHNY and SVGAGI (reference sequence). The CDR3 length is 13 residues. V lost 6 bases, J lost 0 bases, and 9 bases lay in between. CDR3 residues: CASRRDGSYEQYF. The CDR3 nucleotides read TGTGCCAGCAGGCGGGACGGCTCCTACGAGCAGTACTTC.